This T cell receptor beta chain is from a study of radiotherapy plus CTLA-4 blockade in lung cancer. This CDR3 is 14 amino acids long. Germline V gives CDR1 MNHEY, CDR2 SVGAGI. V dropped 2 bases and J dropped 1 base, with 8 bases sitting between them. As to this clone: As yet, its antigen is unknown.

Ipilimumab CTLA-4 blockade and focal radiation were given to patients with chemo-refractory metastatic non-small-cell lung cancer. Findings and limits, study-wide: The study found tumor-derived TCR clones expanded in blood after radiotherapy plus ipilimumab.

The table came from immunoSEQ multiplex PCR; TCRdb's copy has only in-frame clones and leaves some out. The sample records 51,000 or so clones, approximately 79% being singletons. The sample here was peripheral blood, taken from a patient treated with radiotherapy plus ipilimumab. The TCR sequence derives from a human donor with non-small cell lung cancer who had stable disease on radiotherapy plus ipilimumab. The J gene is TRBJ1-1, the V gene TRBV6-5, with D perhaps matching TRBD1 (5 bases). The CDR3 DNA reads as TGTGCCAGCAGTTACATGACAGCGAACACTGAAGCTTTCTTT. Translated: CASSYMTANTEAFF.